This TCR beta chain was observed in a study of control samples from healthy donors and cancer patients (dated by TCRdb to 2018 to 2020). This clone was counted between two and nine times. The specificity of this receptor is unknown. Qualities for individual bases were not recorded, and no much larger clone is one base off. The junction shows trimming of 0 bases on V and 5 bases on J, and the gene matches do not reach 5 bases of it. The CDR3 runs 16 residues from the cysteine to the phenylalanine. The kept DNA is CDR3 alone, 48 bases in frame from the first base. CDR1 and CDR2 (SGHDT, YYEEEE) derive from the germline V gene. Receptors were amplified or captured by the immunoSEQ multiplex PCR assay. As stored in TCRdb, this immuneACCESS dataset retains in-frame rearrangements with V and J assigned. A fraction of the clones does not appear; measured against another copy, unresolved V genes explain less than half of the discrepancy, and the remainder lacks a known reason. The sample data list about 88,000 clones, and 80% to 95% of these were observed just once. Clones ranked in the top ten supply about 7.3% of the sample.

The chain joins TRBV5-6 to TRBJ2-3; the central 11 bases match TRBD2. Sequenced material: blood. The TCR was taken from a man aged 18 to 30 in good health. The DNA sequence follows: TGTGCCAGCAGCTTGGGGCGGCTAGCGGGGGGAGATACGCAGTATTTT. Its translation is CASSLGRLAGGDTQYF.